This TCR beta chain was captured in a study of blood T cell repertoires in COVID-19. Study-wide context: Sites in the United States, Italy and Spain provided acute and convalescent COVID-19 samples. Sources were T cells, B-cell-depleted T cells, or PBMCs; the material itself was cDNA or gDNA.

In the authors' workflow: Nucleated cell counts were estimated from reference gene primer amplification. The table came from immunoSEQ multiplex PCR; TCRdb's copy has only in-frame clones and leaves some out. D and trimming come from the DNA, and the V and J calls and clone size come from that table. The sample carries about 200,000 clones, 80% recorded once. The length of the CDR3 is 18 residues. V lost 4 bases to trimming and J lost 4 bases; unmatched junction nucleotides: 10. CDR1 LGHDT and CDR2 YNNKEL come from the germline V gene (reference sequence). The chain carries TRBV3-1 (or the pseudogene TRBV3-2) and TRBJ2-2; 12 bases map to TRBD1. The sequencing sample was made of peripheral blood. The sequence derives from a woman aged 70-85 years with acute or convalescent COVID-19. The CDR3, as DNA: TGTGCCAGCAGCCTGACCGGGACAGGGGGCGCGGGCACCGGGGAGCTGTTTTTT. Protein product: CASSLTGTGGAGTGELFF.